A selection of T cell receptor beta chains follows, all from one sample in a study of beta chain features in type 1 diabetes. Only in-frame clones appear in the TCRdb table, and some are missing; sequencing was by immunoSEQ multiplex PCR. The sample lists 680,000 or so clones; around 15% were seen once. Input material: naive CD4+ T cells from blood. These receptors were collected from a man aged 18 to 29 with type 1 diabetes. Each CDR3 is given with its conserved first and last residue. A D gene is named only where the DNA matches it firmly. The size entry is marked missing in some rows and otherwise reads once, few, many or a size class.

>TRBD2|-|TRBJ2-1|TRBV6-1
TGTGCCAGCAGTGAACGACTAGCGGGGTACTACAATGAGCAGTTCTTC
CASSERLAGYYNEQFF
>-|-|TRBJ2-1|TRBV5-1
TGCGCCAGCAGCTTGGAAGGGGGGGTTAGCAATGAGCAGTTCTTC
CASSLEGGVSNEQFF
>TRBD1|few|TRBJ1-1|TRBV30
TGTGCCTGGGACAGGGCGAACACTGAAGCTTTCTTT
CAWDRANTEAFF
>-|-|TRBJ1-6|TRBV30
TGTGCCTGGGGGGCGGGGAGCCGCTCACCCCTCCACTTT
CAWGAGSRSPLHF
>-|-|TRBJ1-1|TRBV29-1
TGCAGCGTTGAAGGCGGCAGGATGAACACTGAAGCTTTCTTT
CSVEGGRMNTEAFF
>TRBD1|-|TRBJ1-1|TRBV5-1
TGCGCCAGCAGCTCTGAAACAGGGGCCGCCTTTCGGACTGAAGCTTTCTTT
CASSSETGAAFRTEAFF
>-|-|TRBJ2-1|TRBV11-2
TGTGCCAGCACCCTAAGGAACCAGGCCTCCTACAATGAGCAGTTCTTC
CASTLRNQASYNEQFF
>-|-|TRBJ2-6|TRBV5-4
TGTGCCAGCAGCTTGAATGAGGGGAACTCTGGGGCCAACGTCCTGACTTTC
CASSLNEGNSGANVLTF
>-|few|TRBJ2-2|TRBV9
TGTGCCAGCAGCCCAACAGGGCATACCGGGGAGCTGTTTTTT
CASSPTGHTGELFF
>-|few|TRBJ1-5|TRBV6-6
TGTGCCAGCAGTTACGAGGGAGGGCGCAATCAGCCCCAGCATTTT
CASSYEGGRNQPQHF
>-|few|TRBJ1-5|TRBV7-9
TGTGCCAGCAGCTCATGGGCAGATGAGCAGCCCCAGCATTTT
CASSSWADEQPQHF
>-|few|TRBJ1-4|TRBV29-1
TGCAGCGTTGAGGCAGGGGCGGGCGAAAAACTGTTTTTT
CSVEAGAGEKLFF
>TRBD2|few|TRBJ2-4|TRBV9
TGTGCCAGCAGCGCTGGGACTAGCGGGGCTGGGGTAGCCAAAAACATTCAGTACTTC
CASSAGTSGAGVAKNIQYF
>-|-|TRBJ1-5|TRBV7-6
TGTGCCAGCAGCTTAGACTCGGTGAGCAATCAGCCCCAGCATTTT
CASSLDSVSNQPQHF
>TRBD2|-|TRBJ2-3|TRBV9
TGTGCCAGCAGCTTGACTAGCGGGGGGCCCACAGATACGCAGTATTTT
CASSLTSGGPTDTQYF
>-|few|TRBJ1-1|TRBV10-2
TGCGCCAGCAATCGGGAGCCGAACACTGAAGCTTTCTTT
CASNREPNTEAFF
>-|few|TRBJ2-3|TRBV15
TGTGCCACCAGCCAGGGCACCTACACAGATACGCAGTATTTT
CATSQGTYTDTQYF
>-|-|TRBJ1-5|TRBV28
TGTGCCAGCAGTATCCGGGAATATGTGCCTAATCAGCCCCAGCATTTT
CASSIREYVPNQPQHF
>TRBD2|-|TRBJ2-1|TRBV5-4
TGTGCCAGCAGCGCTCATCAAATCCCCCTAGCGGGGGAGGACAATGAGCAGTTCTTC
CASSAHQIPLAGEDNEQFF
>-|few|TRBJ1-3|TRBV12-5
TGTGCTAGTCAAGGCTCTGGAAACACCATATATTTT
CASQGSGNTIYF
>-|-|TRBJ2-7|TRBV19
TGTGCCAGTAGTATAGTAGCAGGGTCCTACGAGCAGTACTTC
CASSIVAGSYEQYF
>-|few|TRBJ2-5|TRBV30
TGTGCCTGGAGTTCGGACAGTCAAGAGACCCAGTACTTC
CAWSSDSQETQYF
>TRBD1|few|TRBJ2-3|TRBV30
TGTGCCTGGAGTTGGGACAGTTTAGGCACAGATACGCAGTATTTT
CAWSWDSLGTDTQYF
>TRBD2|-|TRBJ2-1|TRBV7-3
TGTGCCAGCAGCCCCCAAGGGACTAGCGGGGGACACAATGAGCAGTTCTTC
CASSPQGTSGGHNEQFF
>TRBD2|-|TRBJ2-3|TRBV30
TGTGCCTCTAGGGTAGCGGGGGGCCGCCATACGCAGTATTTT
CASRVAGGRHTQYF
>-|few|TRBJ1-3|TRBV7-9
TGTGCCAGCAGCCCCCGACCCTTGTCTGAGAAGCTCTCTGGAAACACCATATATTTT
CASSPRPLSEKLSGNTIYF
>TRBD1|-|TRBJ2-3|TRBV11-3
TGTGCCAGCAACAGGGGCAGCACAGATACGCAGTATTTT
CASNRGSTDTQYF
>-|few|TRBJ1-1|TRBV7-2
TGTGCCAGCAGCCCCAGGGCGGGAGGAACTGAAGCTTTCTTT
CASSPRAGGTEAFF
>-|-|TRBJ2-2|TRBV19
TGTGCCAGTAGCCATCCGACCACCGGGGAGCTGTTTTTT
CASSHPTTGELFF
>TRBD1|-|TRBJ1-1|TRBV20-1
TGCAGTGCTAGTCGACAGGGAGGAGCTTTCTTT
CSASRQGGAFF
>-|few|TRBJ1-2|TRBV29-1
TGCAGCGTTGTCCACCGAGGGAACTATGGCTACACCTTC
CSVVHRGNYGYTF
>TRBD1|few|TRBJ1-5|TRBV6-5
TGTGCCAGCAGTTACCCGGACAGGGAGCGTCAGCCCCAGCATTTT
CASSYPDRERQPQHF
>-|-|TRBJ1-2|TRBV2
TGTGCCAGTGGGGAACGGGACTATGGCTACACCTTC
CASGERDYGYTF
>-|few|TRBJ2-5|TRBV7-7
TGTGCCAGCAGCTTAGAGTACCAAGAGACCCAGTACTTC
CASSLEYQETQYF
>-|few|TRBJ1-1|TRBV6-6
TGTGCCAGCAGTTACCAACAGCAAAACACTGAAGCTTTCTTT
CASSYQQQNTEAFF
>TRBD1|few|TRBJ1-2|TRBV29-1
TGCAGCGTTGATCGGGCAGGGGGCCATGGCTACACCTTC
CSVDRAGGHGYTF
>-|few|TRBJ1-2|TRBV9
TGTGCCAGCAGCGCCGAAGTTGGTAGAGGCTACACCTTC
CASSAEVGRGYTF
>-|few|TRBJ1-6|TRBV27
TGTGCCAGCAGTTTAGACCCCAGTTCTAGGCTGAATTCACCCCTCCACTTT
CASSLDPSSRLNSPLHF
>TRBD1|-|TRBJ1-1|TRBV18
TGTGCCAGCTCACCAGCGGGACAGGGTTACTCCGAAGCTTTCTTT
CASSPAGQGYSEAFF
>-|-|TRBJ2-7|TRBV7-9
TGTGCCAGCAGCTTAATGGGAGTTGTTTACGAGCAGTACTTC
CASSLMGVVYEQYF
>TRBD2|-|TRBJ2-3|TRBV7-8
TGTGCCAGCAGCCCACTAGCGGGGATGACAGATACGCAGTATTTT
CASSPLAGMTDTQYF
>TRBD1|-|TRBJ1-2|TRBV4-1
TGCGCCAGCAGCCAGGGGGACAGAGTGGATGGCTACACCTTC
CASSQGDRVDGYTF
>TRBD1|few|TRBJ2-3|TRBV10-3
TGTGCCATCAGTGAGGGCCCGAGCACCGGGACAGGGAGGAAAGATACGCAGTATTTT
CAISEGPSTGTGRKDTQYF
>-|-|TRBJ1-1|TRBV10-3
TGTGCCACCAGTACAGGAGACACTGAAGCTTTCTTT
CATSTGDTEAFF
>TRBD1|-|TRBJ1-2|TRBV28
TGTGCCAGCAGATTCCGGGACAGCAACTATGGCTACACCTTC
CASRFRDSNYGYTF